The rows below give T cell receptor beta chains drawn from one sample of a study of post-analysis software for immune sequencing data. TCRdb re-derived calls from the PCR reads in MiXCR, one entry per CDR3 protein. The sample lists approximately 730,000 distinct CDR3 sequences, approximately 44% occurring once. The sample taken for sequencing was blood. The origin of the receptors is a girl between 10 and 17 years old with multiple sclerosis. Both conserved end residues are part of each CDR3. The D gene is left open where the match is weak. Size is omitted from some rows. Given values are once, few, many or a class for expanded clones.

v_gene	d_gene	abundance	j_gene	CDR3nt	CDR3aa
TRBV6-5	NA	NA	TRBJ1-1	TGTGCCAGCAGTTATTCTCACCTTTTCATGAACACTAAAGCTTTCTTT	CASSYSHLFMNTKAFF
TRBV6-1	NA	NA	TRBJ1-6	TGTGCCAGCAGTACCCTTGGACGGGGAAATTCACCCCTCCACTTT	CASSTLGRGNSPLHF
TRBV5-1	NA	few	TRBJ2-1	TGCGCCAGCAGACATAAAGGACAGTTAGATGAGCAGTTCTTC	CASRHKGQLDEQFF
TRBV29-1	TRBD1	few	TRBJ2-1	TGCAGCGTTGAAGGTACCGGGACAGGAGCTTACAATGAGCAGTTCTTC	CSVEGTGTGAYNEQFF
TRBV7-6	NA	NA	TRBJ2-5	TGTGCCAGCAGGCGTGACAGAACCAGCCAAGAGACCCAGTACTTC	CASRRDRTSQETQYF
TRBV12-3/TRBV12-4	TRBD1	few	TRBJ1-1	TGTGCCAGCAGCCAACAGGGGGAATCTGAAGCTTTCTTT	CASSQQGESEAFF
TRBV6-1	NA	NA	TRBJ2-5	TGTGCCAGCAGTGAAAGGGGGCTTGGCGGGAGAGCTTTATGGGAGACCCAGTACTTC	CASSERGLGGRALWETQYF
TRBV4-1	NA	NA	TRBJ1-5	TGCGCCAGCAGCCCTGGGACGGCTGATCAGCCCCAGCATTTT	CASSPGTADQPQHF
TRBV7-2	NA	NA	TRBJ1-4	TGTGCCAGCAGCTCACAGGGCCCAGGGAGGGAAAAACTGTTTTTT	CASSSQGPGREKLFF
TRBV28	TRBD2	few	TRBJ2-7	TGTGCCAGCAGTCCTTTGACTAGCGCCTACGAGCAGTACTTC	CASSPLTSAYEQYF
TRBV4-2	NA	many	TRBJ2-6	TGTGCCAGCAGCCAAGACGGGTCCGTGGGGGGGGCCAACGTCCTGACTTTC	CASSQDGSVGGANVLTF
TRBV7-2	NA	NA	TRBJ2-3	TGTGCCAGCAGTTTGTGGTCCTTCACAGATACGCAGTATTTT	CASSLWSFTDTQYF
TRBV6-5	TRBD1	few	TRBJ1-3	TGTGCCAGCAGATCGTCGGGACAGGGGATTAACACCATATATTTT	CASRSSGQGINTIYF
TRBV13	TRBD1	NA	TRBJ1-1	TGTGCCAGCCATCGTACAGGGGATAGCACTGAAGCTTTCTTT	CASHRTGDSTEAFF
TRBV29-1	TRBD2	NA	TRBJ2-1	TGCAGCGTTGGAGCTAGCGGGAGAGGTATATTCCATGAGCAGTTCTTC	CSVGASGRGIFHEQFF
TRBV27	TRBD1	NA	TRBJ2-1	TGTGCCAGCAGTCCCCGGGACAGGGGCCGTGAGCAGTTCTTC	CASSPRDRGREQFF
TRBV7-8	NA	NA	TRBJ2-7	TGTGCCAGCAGCCTTCGGCCAACCCACGAGCAGTACTTC	CASSLRPTHEQYF
TRBV6-5	NA	few	TRBJ2-7	TGTGCCAGCAGTTACGAAGCAGGCCAATTTTACGAGCAGTACTTC	CASSYEAGQFYEQYF
TRBV4-1	NA	NA	TRBJ2-1	TGCGCCAGCAGCCAAGAGTACCCCTCCACCATCTACAATGAGCAGTTCTTC	CASSQEYPSTIYNEQFF
TRBV15	NA	NA	TRBJ1-5	TGTGCCACCAGCATTTACGACAGACCCTATCAGCCCCAGCATTTT	CATSIYDRPYQPQHF
TRBV12-3/TRBV12-4	TRBD1	NA	TRBJ2-3	TGTGCCAGCAGTCATCGAGCTGGGACAGTAGATACGCAGTATTTT	CASSHRAGTVDTQYF
TRBV11-2	NA	few	TRBJ2-3	TGTGCCAGCAGCTCCCACGCGGGCGATACGCAGTATTTT	CASSSHAGDTQYF
TRBV12-3/TRBV12-4	NA	once	TRBJ1-5	TGTGCCAGCGCGCCTGGGGGGGTAGGCAATCAGCCCCAGCATTTT	CASAPGGVGNQPQHF
TRBV13	NA	NA	TRBJ2-7	TGTGCCAGCAGCCCACCTGGACGGTCCTACGAGCAGTACTTC	CASSPPGRSYEQYF
TRBV6-6	TRBD1	NA	TRBJ1-2	TGTGCCAGCAGTCGGGACAGGGATCATGGCTACACCTTC	CASSRDRDHGYTF
TRBV7-9	NA	NA	TRBJ2-5	TGTGCCAGCAGCTTAGACCGGGACTCTCCAAAGTGGGAGACCCAGTACTTC	CASSLDRDSPKWETQYF
TRBV20-1	NA	NA	TRBJ1-5	TGCAGTGCTAGAGATAACAGGGTTTCGGGGCCCCAGCATTTT	CSARDNRVSGPQHF
TRBV5-1	NA	few	TRBJ2-3	TGCGCCAGCAGCTTCACCGGTGGGGGAGCTAGCACAGATACGCAGTATTTT	CASSFTGGGASTDTQYF
TRBV29-1	TRBD2	NA	TRBJ2-5	TGCAGCGAGGGGGTCTTAGCGGGAGGAAGGGAGACCCAGTACTTC	CSEGVLAGGRETQYF
TRBV7-2	NA	few	TRBJ2-5	TGTGCCAGCAGCTTACCCAGGGTTTCACAAGAGACCCAGTACTTC	CASSLPRVSQETQYF
TRBV11-2	NA	NA	TRBJ2-7	TGTGCCAGCAGCTTTACCCCCTACGAGCAGTACTTC	CASSFTPYEQYF
TRBV29-1	TRBD1	few	TRBJ2-1	TGCAGCGTAGCTACCCACAGGGGGCCCTACAATGAGCAGTTCTTC	CSVATHRGPYNEQFF
TRBV6-1	NA	NA	TRBJ2-7	TGTGCCAGCAGTGAAGACCGCGGTATTCAGTACTTC	CASSEDRGIQYF
TRBV24-1	TRBD2	once	TRBJ2-1	TGTGCCACCAGTGATCAGACTAGCGGAAAGTACAATGAGCAGTTCTTC	CATSDQTSGKYNEQFF
TRBV4-2	TRBD2	few	TRBJ2-5	TGTGCCAGCAGCCAAGACCAGCGGGAGGGCCGGGAGACCCAGTACTTC	CASSQDQREGRETQYF
TRBV4-2	NA	many	TRBJ2-7	TGTGCCAGCAGTCAGGGGGGGTCCTCCTACGAGCAGTACTTC	CASSQGGSSYEQYF
TRBV6-6	NA	NA	TRBJ1-1	TGTGCCAGCAACTCTTTACGGGGGAGCTATGAAGCTTTCTTT	CASNSLRGSYEAFF
TRBV6-1	TRBD1	NA	TRBJ1-5	TGTGCCAGCAGGACCCCAGGGGGGGGTCAGCCCCAGCATTTT	CASRTPGGGQPQHF
TRBV20-1	TRBD1	few	TRBJ2-7	TGCAGTGCCCCGGGAACAGGGGACCACGAGCAGTACTTC	CSAPGTGDHEQYF
TRBV20-1	TRBD1	NA	TRBJ2-1	TGCAGTGCTGGGACAGGTGTGGATGAGCAGTTCTTC	CSAGTGVDEQFF
TRBV6-6	TRBD2	NA	TRBJ2-5	TGTGCCAGCAGTTACACGGGCGGGAGGGCGGAGACCCAGTACTTC	CASSYTGGRAETQYF
TRBV20-1	NA	few	TRBJ2-1	TGCAGTGCTAGAGTAGTAGGGATAGTCAATGAGCAGTTCTTC	CSARVVGIVNEQFF
TRBV29-1	NA	few	TRBJ2-3	TGCAGCGCTGACAACGGGGTAACAGATACGCAGTATTTT	CSADNGVTDTQYF
TRBV12-3/TRBV12-4	NA	NA	TRBJ2-7	TGTGCCAGCAGCTTGTGGGGGAGCGAGCAGTACTTC	CASSLWGSEQYF